The 18 T cell receptor beta chains listed next were all sequenced from one sample in a study of blood T cells in healthy people across ages. A second roughly 6 to 11 cycle PCR used barcoded and J-beta primers. One entry per CDR3 protein results from TCRdb running MiXCR on the 5' RACE reads. This table has over a million distinct CDR3 sequences, over 35% appearing once. Material for sequencing was blood. These receptors were taken from a woman aged 55 to 70 in good health.

This clonotype has more than one count but fewer than ten. This chain links TRBV4-2 with TRBJ2-3; TRBD1 is a possible D gene (8 bases). The V and J ends lost 0 bases and 4 bases respectively, with 23 bases between them. From germline, CDR1 is LGHNA and CDR2 YNFKEQ. The CDR3 runs 19 residues. As DNA, the CDR3 is TGTGCCAGCAGCCAAGATTCCTCGGGAGGCAGGGGGCAGGCAGATACGCAGTATTTT. Protein sequence: CASSQDSSGGRGQADTQYF.

The chain recombines TRBV12-3 or TRBV12-4 with TRBJ1-5, with D tentatively TRBD1 (6 bases). The CDR3 is made up of 15 amino acids. With 0 bases removed from V and 3 bases from J, the gap between germline ends came to 9 bases. As DNA, the CDR3 is TGTGCCAGCAGTTTAGCAGGGGGGTTCAATCAGCCCCAGCATTTT. Amino acids: CASSLAGGFNQPQHF.

Points on this clonotype: Mismatch with germline at one junction end may stem from a read error. This chain links TRBV28 with TRBJ2-4, with 14 bases identical to TRBD2. The CDR3 loop spans 18 amino acids. Germline loops: CDR1 MDHEN, CDR2 SYDVKM. CDR3 nucleotide sequence: TGTGCCGGCAGTTTCAGGACTAGCGGGAGGTTAGCCAAAAACATTCAGTACTTC. Its protein product is CAGSFRTSGRLAKNIQYF.

Ten or more counts support this clonotype. V is TRBV6-2 or TRBV6-3 and J is TRBJ2-7; D not resolved. The CDR3 totals 15 residues. The germline V gene encodes CDR1 MNHEY and CDR2 SVGEGT. Trimming pared 2 bases from V and 0 bases from J, leaving 11 bases between. The CDR3 protein is CASSYRGLSSYEQYF. The DNA of the CDR3 is TGTGCCAGCAGTTACCGCGGATTATCCTCCTACGAGCAGTACTTC.

This clonotype was observed a few times. V gene TRBV20-1 combines with J gene TRBJ1-2; D is undetermined. This CDR3 is built from 10 residues. Looked up from germline, CDR1 is DFQATT and CDR2 is SNEGSKA (reference sequence). V was trimmed by 3 bases and J by 8 bases, leaving 7 bases between them. The CDR3 DNA is TGCAGTGCTAGTTGGAGAGGCTACACCTTC. Its protein is CSASWRGYTF.

The rearrangement links TRBV7-8 to TRBJ2-3; TRBD1 is a possible D gene (6 bases). Germline V gives CDR1 SGHVS, CDR2 FQNEAQ. The CDR3 is 15 residues long. V lost 4 bases, J lost 4 bases, and 15 bases lay in between. CDR3 DNA: TGTGCCAGCAGCTCATTTAGGGGGAGCTCAGATACGCAGTATTTT. This codes for CASSSFRGSSDTQYF.

The gene calls are TRBV9 and TRBJ2-2; perhaps TRBD2 as D (5 bases). Per germline, CDR1 SGDLS and CDR2 YYNGEE. The V and J ends lost 3 bases and 6 bases respectively, with 6 bases between them. This CDR3 spans 12 amino acids. The CDR3 DNA reads TGTGCCAGCAGCGAGGAGGCCGGGGAGCTGTTTTTT. This codes for CASSEEAGELFF.

The J gene is TRBJ1-6, the V gene TRBV11-2; possibly TRBD1 for D (5 bases). This CDR3 contains 18 residues. Germline loops: CDR1 SGHAT, CDR2 FQNNGV. Trimming removed 0 bases at V and 7 bases at J, with 19 bases between. CDR3 loop: CASSLDGWQGLANSPLHF. For the CDR3, the DNA is TGTGCCAGCAGCTTAGATGGTTGGCAGGGATTGGCAAATTCACCCCTCCACTTT.

This clonotype was observed a handful of times. The V and J genes are TRBV3-1 and TRBJ1-4; D may be TRBD1 (5 bases). With 4 bases removed from V and 7 bases from J, the gap between germline ends came to 16 bases. This CDR3 is built from 15 residues. The germline CDR1 and CDR2 sequences are LGHDT and YNNKEL (reference sequence). DNA of the CDR3: TGTGCCAGCAGCCTTAGACGGGGGAGCGGTGAAAAACTGTTTTTT. Translation: CASSLRRGSGEKLFF.

This clonotype came up many times. The chain combines TRBV20-1 with TRBJ2-3, with D tentatively TRBD1 or TRBD2 (5 bases each). With 1 base removed from V and 1 base from J, the gap between germline ends came to 21 bases. In germline, CDR1 is DFQATT, CDR2 SNEGSKA (reference sequence). The CDR3 has 18 amino acids. The CDR3 DNA reads TGCAGTGCTAGAGTTGGGGGACGGGATCGGGTTGGCACAGATACGCAGTATTTT. Translating gives CSARVGGRDRVGTDTQYF.

This chain joins TRBV6-5 and TRBJ1-1; no firm D call. Between the trimmed V and J ends, which lost 0 bases and 6 bases, there was a span of 14 bases. CDR1 MNHEY and CDR2 SVGAGI come from the germline V gene. The CDR3 has 15 residues. The CDR3 DNA reads as TGTGCCAGCAGTTACTCGAAGTGGGGTTGGGCTGAAGCTTTCTTT. It encodes CASSYSKWGWAEAFF.

The chain is built from TRBV6-5 and TRBJ2-5, with D possibly matching TRBD2 (6 bases). The CDR3 totals 17 residues. Per germline, CDR1 MNHEY and CDR2 SVGAGI. V lost 4 bases and J lost 0, with 18 bases in between. The CDR3 DNA reads as TGTGCCAGCAGTTCCCGTAGGTTAGCGGAGTACCAAGAGACCCAGTACTTC. Amino acids: CASSSRRLAEYQETQYF.

This clonotype was detected only a few times. The rearrangement uses TRBV12-3 or TRBV12-4 and TRBJ1-6; D is perhaps TRBD1 (6 bases). This CDR3 is built from 15 residues. V was pared by 8 bases and J by 7 bases, with 18 bases between. CDR3 coding DNA: TGTGCCAGCGGTACAGGGAAGGGACTAAATTCACCCCTCCACTTT. Protein: CASGTGKGLNSPLHF.

This clonotype appeared a few times. DNA of the CDR3: TGTGCCAGCAGCCAAGAGGGGGGAATCGGTATAACCTACGAGCAGTACTTC. Amino acid sequence: CASSQEGGIGITYEQYF. The V gene is TRBV5-5, the J gene TRBJ2-7; perhaps D is TRBD1 or TRBD2 (6 bases each). The CDR3 consists of 17 residues. V was cut by 4 bases and J by 2 bases, with 22 bases left in between. CDR1 and CDR2 from the germline V gene are SGHKS and YYEKEE (reference sequence).

This sequence joins TRBV5-4 and TRBJ2-4, with 9 bases fitting TRBD1. Trimming took 4 bases from V and 7 from J; bases not matched to a gene: 9. CDR3 length: 15 amino acids. The germline CDR1 and CDR2 sequences are SGHNT and YYREEE (reference sequence). CDR3 in amino acids: CASSLPGTGSNIQYF. For the CDR3, the DNA is TGTGCCAGCAGCCTACCAGGGACAGGGTCTAACATTCAGTACTTC.

This chain uses TRBV7-9 with TRBJ2-5; TRBD1 matches at 9 bases. This CDR3 is 11 amino acids long. With V trimmed by 5 bases and J by 11 bases, 3 bases remained unmatched. Germline CDR1 and CDR2: SEHNR and FQNEAQ (reference sequence). The CDR3 region is CASSHGQGQYF. In nucleotides, the CDR3 is TGTGCCAGCAGCCATGGACAGGGGCAGTACTTC.

V usage is TRBV27 and J usage is TRBJ2-7; TRBD2 might be the D (5 bases). CDR1 MNHEY and CDR2 SMNVEV come from the germline V gene (reference sequence). The CDR3 runs 13 residues. V was shortened by 8 bases and J by 2 bases, with 13 bases between the two germline ends. CDR3 amino acids: CASGSGFPYEQYF. For the CDR3, the DNA is TGTGCCAGCGGATCGGGGTTTCCCTACGAGCAGTACTTC.

In this sample, this clonotype turned up a few times. The chain joins TRBV27 to TRBJ1-5; 7 nucleotides match TRBD1. The CDR3 consists of 14 residues. Per germline, CDR1 MNHEY and CDR2 SMNVEV (reference sequence). Losses at the gene ends were 6 bases for V and 6 bases for J; bases not matched to a gene: 8. The CDR3 nucleotides are TGTGCCAGCAGACCTGGGACAGTCGCTCAGCCCCAGCATTTT. It encodes CASRPGTVAQPQHF.